This TCR beta chain was recorded in a study of T cell responses to AZD1222 COVID-19 vaccine. The CDR3 has 13 amino acids. The V and J ends lost 5 bases and 5 bases respectively, with 10 bases between them. Germline CDR1 reads SGHTA; CDR2 reads FQGNSA. Profiled with immunoSEQ multiplex PCR; TCRdb holds only in-frame clones, not every one. Of around 150,000 clones in the sample, about 90% are singletons; the top ten hold 1.5% to 2%. Concerning this clone itself: Antigen: not known. In the same sample, other DNA sequences code for this CDR3.

Study outcomes and limitations: There were vaccine-associated CD4 TCRs across spike, dominant at 160-218 and 743-854. Breadth and depth of Spike-specific TCRs rose after two AZD1222 doses.

J is TRBJ1-5 and V is TRBV7-2; D might be TRBD1 (5 bases). Specimen: peripheral blood, collected on day 0 of AZD1222 vaccination. The TCR sequence derives from an adult in good health. The CDR3 sequence is CASSIRGDQPQHF. In DNA form, the CDR3 reads TGTGCCAGCAGCATAAGGGGCGATCAGCCCCAGCATTTT.